Listed below are T cell receptor beta chains from one sample, sequenced in a study of CD8 T cells in Susac syndrome. TCRdb processed the immunoSEQ multiplex PCR reads anew with MiXCR; each CDR3 protein has one entry. There are 150,000 to 200,000 distinct CDR3 sequences in the sample; approximately 95% occur only once, and approximately 0.09% lies in the top ten. Sample: CD4+ T cells from PBMCs. The receptors shown here come from a human donor with multiple sclerosis. The CDR3 runs from the conserved cysteine through the conserved F or W. The D gene is left open where the match is weak. Only some rows state a clone size, as once, few, many or a class for expanded clones.

j_gene,v_gene,d_gene,abundance,CDR3aa,CDR3nt
TRBJ1-2,TRBV9,.,.,CASSAGIVDGYTF,TGTGCCAGCAGCGCCGGGATAGTGGATGGCTACACCTTC
TRBJ2-3,TRBV20-1,TRBD2,.,CSAPRLASTDTQYF,TGCAGTGCTCCTCGACTAGCCTCCACAGATACGCAGTATTTT
TRBJ2-3,TRBV7-3,TRBD2,.,CASSERGRGTDTQYF,TGTGCCAGCAGCGAGCGGGGGAGGGGCACAGATACGCAGTATTTT
TRBJ1-2,TRBV6-5,TRBD1,once,CASSYSGQGGSGYTF,TGTGCCAGCAGTTACTCGGGACAGGGGGGGTCTGGCTACACCTTC
TRBJ2-5,TRBV28,.,.,CASSLGLNQETQYF,TGTGCCAGCAGCCTGGGACTTAACCAAGAGACCCAGTACTTC
TRBJ2-1,TRBV6-1,.,.,CASSTIRGPSSYNEQFF,TGTGCCAGCAGCACCATACGGGGCCCTTCCTCCTACAATGAGCAGTTCTTC
TRBJ2-7,TRBV29-1,.,.,CSVGDSYEQYF,TGCAGCGTTGGAGACAGCTACGAGCAGTACTTC
TRBJ2-2,TRBV5-6,.,.,CASSLLILGELFF,TGTGCCAGCAGCTTGTTGATTCTCGGGGAGCTGTTTTTT
TRBJ2-7,TRBV7-3,TRBD1,.,CASSLPGTGGYEQYF,TGTGCCAGCAGCTTACCAGGGACAGGGGGCTACGAGCAGTACTTC
TRBJ2-2,TRBV4-1,TRBD1,.,CASRDSGGSRTGELFF,TGCGCCAGCAGGGACTCAGGGGGATCGAGGACCGGGGAGCTGTTTTTT
TRBJ1-5,TRBV29-1,TRBD1,.,CSVSGGGNQPQHF,TGCAGCGTTTCAGGGGGCGGCAATCAGCCCCAGCATTTT
TRBJ1-6,TRBV20-1,.,.,CSARNSGGNSPLHF,TGCAGTGCCCGCAATTCTGGGGGAAATTCACCCCTCCACTTT
TRBJ1-1,TRBV20-1,.,.,CSAASPTEAFF,TGCAGTGCTGCCTCTCCCACTGAAGCTTTCTTT
TRBJ1-5,TRBV18,TRBD1,.,CASSPTRTGGYQPQHF,TGTGCCAGCTCCCCCACCAGGACAGGGGGCTATCAGCCCCAGCATTTT
TRBJ2-5,TRBV20-1,.,.,CSASVGWRETQYF,TGCAGTGCTTCGGTGGGGTGGAGGGAGACCCAGTACTTC
TRBJ2-1,TRBV9,TRBD2,.,CASGKRGSYNEQFF,TGTGCCAGCGGTAAGCGGGGCTCCTACAATGAGCAGTTCTTC
TRBJ1-1,TRBV9,.,.,CASSVQGLSEAFF,TGTGCCAGCAGCGTACAGGGTCTATCTGAAGCTTTCTTT
TRBJ2-1,TRBV20-1,TRBD1,.,CSARGTGMNEQFF,TGCAGTGCTAGGGGGACAGGGATGAATGAGCAGTTCTTC
TRBJ2-7,TRBV5-4,.,.,CASSSAGHPYEQYF,TGTGCCAGCAGCTCCGCAGGGCATCCCTACGAGCAGTACTTC
TRBJ2-2,TRBV5-1,.,once,CASSLPGANTGELFF,TGCGCCAGCAGCTTGCCAGGGGCGAACACCGGGGAGCTGTTTTTT
TRBJ1-6,TRBV5-1,TRBD1,.,CASSSYGDRGSSPLHF,TGCGCCAGCAGCAGCTACGGGGACAGGGGGAGCTCACCCCTCCACTTT
TRBJ2-2,TRBV4-3,.,once,CASSQVIRTGELFF,TGCGCCAGCAGCCAGGTCATACGCACCGGGGAGCTGTTTTTT
TRBJ2-2,TRBV6-2/TRBV6-3,.,.,CASGRTGLGELFF,TGTGCCAGCGGGAGGACGGGACTCGGGGAGCTGTTTTTT
TRBJ2-2,TRBV7-2,TRBD1,.,CASRGDRGRSGELFF,TGTGCCAGCAGAGGGGACAGGGGGCGAAGCGGGGAGCTGTTTTTT
TRBJ2-2,TRBV5-1,.,.,CASSFGESDGELFF,TGCGCCAGCAGCTTTGGGGAATCCGACGGGGAGCTGTTTTTT
TRBJ2-1,TRBV11-2,.,.,CASSLDLGTSYNEQFF,TGTGCCAGCAGCTTAGATCTCGGGACTTCCTACAATGAGCAGTTCTTC
TRBJ2-2,TRBV20-1,.,.,CSARNRDGRELFF,TGCAGTGCTAGAAACAGGGACGGCAGGGAGCTGTTTTTT
TRBJ2-6,TRBV7-9,.,few,CASSHTSGANVLTF,TGTGCCAGCAGCCACACCTCTGGGGCCAACGTCCTGACTTTC
TRBJ2-4,TRBV2,TRBD2,once,CASSNLLPAGGATNIQYF,TGTGCCAGCAGCAACCTCCTCCCCGCGGGGGGGGCCACGAACATTCAGTACTTC
TRBJ1-6,TRBV7-3,TRBD1,.,CASSLLPLGTGNSPLHF,TGTGCCAGCAGCTTGCTACCCTTGGGGACAGGGAATTCACCCCTCCACTTT
TRBJ2-1,TRBV20-1,TRBD2,.,CSARLAGEYNEQFF,TGCAGTGCTAGACTAGCGGGGGAGTACAATGAGCAGTTCTTC
TRBJ1-2,TRBV7-9,.,.,CASSLAGASVGFYGYTF,TGTGCCAGCAGCTTAGCAGGGGCGTCCGTCGGCTTCTATGGCTACACCTTC
TRBJ2-5,TRBV20-1,TRBD2,.,CSARSRTSGRETQYF,TGCAGTGCTAGATCACGAACTAGCGGTCGAGAGACCCAGTACTTC
TRBJ1-1,TRBV7-9,.,.,CASSLGRNTMNTEAFF,TGTGCCAGCAGCCTAGGACGGAATACTATGAACACTGAAGCTTTCTTT
TRBJ1-2,TRBV6-2/TRBV6-3,.,.,CASRDSALYGYTF,TGTGCCAGCAGGGACAGCGCGCTCTATGGCTACACCTTC
TRBJ1-2,TRBV12-3/TRBV12-4,TRBD1,.,CASSLTGTGGYTF,TGTGCCAGCAGTTTAACCGGGACAGGTGGCTACACCTTC
TRBJ2-1,TRBV7-9,TRBD1,.,CASSPGQGGQFF,TGTGCCAGCAGCCCAGGACAGGGAGGGCAGTTCTTC
TRBJ2-7,TRBV30,.,.,CAWSVHRGTYEQYF,TGTGCCTGGAGTGTACATCGGGGGACCTACGAGCAGTACTTC
TRBJ2-2,TRBV7-7,TRBD1,.,CASSPAGTVNTGELFF,TGTGCCAGCTCTCCTGCCGGGACAGTGAACACCGGGGAGCTGTTTTTT
TRBJ1-6,TRBV12-3/TRBV12-4,.,once,CASKQVGSPLHF,TGTGCCAGCAAGCAGGTTGGCTCACCCCTCCACTTT
TRBJ1-2,TRBV3-1,.,.,CASSLEKGYGYTF,TGTGCCAGCAGCCTTGAGAAGGGTTATGGCTACACCTTC
TRBJ1-6,TRBV30,TRBD1,.,CAWETGVYSPLHF,TGTGCCTGGGAGACAGGGGTGTATTCACCCCTCCACTTT
TRBJ2-7,TRBV20-1,.,once,CSASHSRGPLAQYF,TGCAGTGCTAGTCATTCCCGGGGTCCCTTAGCCCAGTACTTC
TRBJ1-1,TRBV20-1,TRBD1,.,CSATKTTGGGTEAFF,TGCAGTGCTACAAAGACTACAGGGGGAGGTACTGAAGCTTTCTTT
TRBJ1-1,TRBV20-1,.,.,CSARGRIEAFF,TGCAGTGCTAGAGGACGTATTGAGGCTTTCTTT
TRBJ1-4,TRBV2,.,.,CASSERADEKLFF,TGTGCCAGCAGTGAGAGGGCGGACGAAAAACTGTTTTTT
TRBJ2-7,TRBV10-1,.,.,CARDTGEAYEQYF,TGCGCCAGGGACACCGGGGAGGCCTACGAGCAGTACTTC
TRBJ1-4,TRBV15,.,.,CATSRDEQQSIF,TGTGCCACCAGCAGAGATGAGCAACAGAGCATTTTT
TRBJ2-3,TRBV29-1,.,.,CSVKGMWTDTQYF,TGCAGCGTCAAGGGAATGTGGACAGATACGCAGTATTTT
TRBJ1-2,TRBV20-1,.,.,CSASGFDGYTF,TGCAGTGCTTCCGGGTTCGATGGCTACACCTTC
TRBJ2-5,TRBV20-1,TRBD1,.,CSAPGQGSQAQYF,TGCAGTGCGCCTGGACAGGGGAGCCAGGCCCAGTACTTC
TRBJ1-1,TRBV15,.,.,CATSRDPKNTEAFF,TGTGCCACCAGCAGAGACCCCAAGAACACTGAAGCTTTCTTT
TRBJ2-5,TRBV20-1,.,.,CSARPNLGTQYF,TGCAGTGCTAGACCCAATTTAGGGACCCAGTACTTC
TRBJ2-5,TRBV6-6,.,.,CASRPVQGAQYF,TGTGCCAGCAGACCCGTACAAGGAGCCCAGTACTTC
TRBJ2-7,TRBV5-6,.,.,CASSFLGFEQYF,TGTGCCAGCAGCTTTTTGGGATTCGAGCAGTACTTC
TRBJ2-7,TRBV28,.,.,CASSLKGSSSYEQYF,TGTGCCAGCAGTTTAAAAGGGTCGAGCTCCTACGAGCAGTACTTC
TRBJ2-2,TRBV4-2,TRBD2,once,CASSPGLAGATGELFF,TGTGCCAGCAGCCCGGGACTAGCGGGGGCCACCGGGGAGCTGTTTTTT
TRBJ2-7,TRBV7-9,TRBD1,.,CASSWGQGLSYEQYF,TGTGCCAGCAGCTGGGGACAGGGTCTTTCCTACGAGCAGTACTTC
TRBJ1-5,TRBV30,.,.,CAWSRGFQPQHF,TGTGCCTGGAGTCGAGGTTTTCAGCCCCAGCATTTT